Below, 12 T cell receptor beta chains from the same sample are listed, as sequenced in a study of beta chain features in type 1 diabetes. The sequenced template was cDNA made from the entire isolated RNA. Sequencing used immunoSEQ multiplex PCR; TCRdb keeps in-frame clones, though not all of them. Among under 450,000 clones listed, approximately 16% were seen once. The specimen was naive CD4+ T cells from blood. These TCRs come from a woman aged 18-35 years in good health.

In nucleotides, the CDR3 is TGTGCCAGCTCACCTCCCCGAGGACTAGCGGGAGGTGGTAATGAGCAGTTCTTC. Its protein product is CASSPPRGLAGGGNEQFF. The rearrangement uses TRBV18 and TRBJ2-1, with TRBD2 matching over 14 bases. The CDR3 is 18 amino acids. Germline CDR1 is KGHSH and CDR2 is LQKENI. With 3 bases clipped from V and 7 bases from J, the junction kept 11 bases outside the gene matches. Supplemented by reference TRBV18 and TRBJ2-1, the full variable domain reads NAGVMQNPRHLVRRRGQEARLRCSPMKGHSHVYWYRQLPEEGLKFMVYLQKENIIDESGMPKERFSAEFPKEGPSILRIQQVVRGDSAAYFCASSPPRGLAGGGNEQFFGPGTRLTVL.

The CDR3 loop is CASIRTVNAEAFF. Written as DNA, the CDR3 is TGTGCCAGTATTCGGACAGTCAACGCTGAAGCTTTCTTT. J is TRBJ1-1 and V is TRBV7-6; TRBD1 might be the D (6 bases). The V gene's germline CDR1 is SGHVS and CDR2 FNYEAQ. This CDR3 has 13 amino acids. V shed 9 bases and J shed 6 bases, with 17 bases lying between them.

V is TRBV7-9 and J is TRBJ2-7; D is perhaps TRBD1 (6 bases). Trimming took 6 bases from V and 0 from J, leaving 15 bases between them. Germline CDR1 SEHNR, CDR2 FQNEAQ (reference sequence). There are 15 residues in the CDR3. The CDR3 DNA reads as TGTGCCAGCAGACGCGAAGGGGGAGTCTCCTACGAGCAGTACTTC. It yields the protein CASRREGGVSYEQYF.

This rearrangement joins TRBV7-2 to TRBJ2-1, with TRBD2 matching 13 bases. V was pared by 5 bases and J by 5 bases, with 3 bases of the junction left unmatched. CDR3 length: 15 amino acids. From germline, CDR1 is SGHTA and CDR2 FQGNSA. CDR3 in amino acids: CASSPGTSGNNEQFF. CDR3 nucleotides: TGTGCCAGCAGCCCGGGGACTAGCGGGAACAATGAGCAGTTCTTC.

This clone was observed a few times. The V call is TRBV5-4, the J call TRBJ1-2, with D possibly matching TRBD1 (5 bases). The germline gives CDR1 SGHNT, CDR2 YYREEE (reference sequence). Trimming cost V 0 bases and J 1 base, with 7 bases left between them. The CDR3 runs 14 residues. The CDR3 loop is CASSLVQVNYGYTF. In nucleotides, the CDR3 is TGTGCCAGCAGCTTGGTACAGGTTAACTATGGCTACACCTTC. The entire variable domain, with the rest obtained from reference TRBV5-4 and TRBJ1-2, is as follows: ETGVTQSPTHLIKTRGQQVTLRCSSQSGHNTVSWYQQALGQGPQFIFQYYREEENGRGNFPPRFSGLQFPNYSSELNVNALELDDSALYLCASSLVQVNYGYTFGSGTRLTVV.

This clone came up a few times. The chain employs TRBV19 and TRBJ2-7, with 10 bases that match TRBD2. V was pared by 8 bases and J by 12 bases, with 10 bases of the junction left unmatched. CDR3 size: 12 residues. Germline V lookup: CDR1 LNHDA, CDR2 SQIVND (reference sequence). The CDR3 is CASGPLGTSAYF. Here the CDR3 DNA reads TGTGCCAGTGGCCCCCTGGGGACTAGCGCGTACTTC.

This chain uses TRBV7-8 with TRBJ2-3, with 7 positions matching TRBD2. The trim removed 5 bases at V and 6 bases at J, leaving 11 bases unmatched. Per germline, CDR1 SGHVS and CDR2 FQNEAQ. The CDR3 extends over 15 amino acids. CDR3 sequence (DNA): TGTGCCAGCAGCCCGCGGACTAGTTTAGTGGATACGCAGTATTTT. This codes for CASSPRTSLVDTQYF.

The gene calls are TRBV7-9 and TRBJ1-5; D perhaps matches TRBD1 (5 bases). This CDR3 contains 14 residues. V was cut by 0 bases and J by 6 bases, with 9 bases left in between. Germline V gene lookup returns CDR1 SEHNR and CDR2 FQNEAQ (reference sequence). The CDR3 is CASSLAGVRQPQHF. In DNA, the CDR3 is TGTGCCAGCAGCTTAGCAGGGGTTCGTCAGCCCCAGCATTTT.

Only a few counts were recorded for this clone. This sequence joins TRBV30 and TRBJ1-2; D is unresolved. The V end was cut by 1 base, the J end by 10 bases, with 10 bases between. This CDR3 region has 11 residues. The germline gives CDR1 GTSNPN, CDR2 SVGIG (reference sequence). In DNA, the CDR3 is TGTGCCTGGAGTGCGTTCGGAGACTACACCTTC. It translates to CAWSAFGDYTF.

The chain carries TRBV7-9 and TRBJ2-1; 10 nucleotides match TRBD1. V dropped 1 base and J dropped 4; count of bases not matched to a gene: 13. CDR1 SEHNR and CDR2 FQNEAQ come from the germline V gene (reference sequence). This CDR3 has 19 amino acids. CDR3 loop: CASSLGTGGRATRYNEQFF. The CDR3 DNA follows: TGTGCCAGCAGCTTAGGGACAGGGGGTCGAGCGACAAGATACAATGAGCAGTTCTTC.

The V gene is TRBV9, the J gene TRBJ2-7; 10 nucleotides agree with TRBD1. The trim removed 3 bases at V and 2 bases at J, leaving 8 bases unmatched. CDR1 and CDR2 from the germline V gene are SGDLS and YYNGEE. The CDR3 has 16 amino acids. The CDR3 nucleotides read TGTGCCAGCAGCGCACTGGGACAGGGGAATCCCTACGAGCAGTACTTC. It specifies CASSALGQGNPYEQYF.

The chain employs TRBV5-6 and TRBJ1-1, with D unclear. The length of the CDR3 is 15 residues. Germline V CDR1 and CDR2: SGHDT, YYEEEE. Trimming took off 3 bases at V and 0 bases at J, with 12 bases between the two ends. This CDR3 is CASSSTEQLNTEAFF. As DNA, the CDR3 is TGTGCCAGCAGCTCAACGGAACAGTTGAACACTGAAGCTTTCTTT.